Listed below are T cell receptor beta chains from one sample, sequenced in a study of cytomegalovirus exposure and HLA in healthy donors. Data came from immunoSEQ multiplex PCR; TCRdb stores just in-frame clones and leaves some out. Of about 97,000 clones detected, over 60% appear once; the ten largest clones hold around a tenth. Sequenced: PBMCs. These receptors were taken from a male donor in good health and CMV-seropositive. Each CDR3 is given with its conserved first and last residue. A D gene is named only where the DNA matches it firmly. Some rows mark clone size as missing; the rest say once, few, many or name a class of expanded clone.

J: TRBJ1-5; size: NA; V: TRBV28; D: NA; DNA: TGTGCCAGCCTGGGGGGGAGGCCCCTTTATAGCAATCAGCCCCAGCATTTT; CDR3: CASLGGRPLYSNQPQHF
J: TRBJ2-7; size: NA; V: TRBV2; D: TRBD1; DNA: TGTGCCAGCACCCTAGGGACAGGGAACTACGAGCAGTACTTC; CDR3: CASTLGTGNYEQYF
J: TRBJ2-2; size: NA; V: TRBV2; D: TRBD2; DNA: TGTGCCAGCAGTGAACGGTCTAGCGGGATTGGCACCGGGGAGCTGTTTTTT; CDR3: CASSERSSGIGTGELFF
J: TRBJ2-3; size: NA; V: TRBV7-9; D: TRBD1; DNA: TGTGCCAGCAGCCTTACAGGGGGTCGGAGCACAGATACGCAGTATTTT; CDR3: CASSLTGGRSTDTQYF
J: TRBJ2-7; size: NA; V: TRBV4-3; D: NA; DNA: TGCGCCAGCAGCCAAGATCGACAGGTTGCCTACGAGCAGTACTTC; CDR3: CASSQDRQVAYEQYF
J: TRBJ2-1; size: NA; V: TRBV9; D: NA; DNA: TGTGCCAGCAGCAATGGACAGACGAGCTCCTACAATGAGCAGTTCTTC; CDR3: CASSNGQTSSYNEQFF
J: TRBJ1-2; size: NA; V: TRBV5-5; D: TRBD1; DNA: TGTGCCAGCAGCTTGACCGGGACAGGGATCCTCTATGGCTACACCTTC; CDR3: CASSLTGTGILYGYTF
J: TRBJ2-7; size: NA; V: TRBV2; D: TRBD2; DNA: TGTGCCAGCAGGCGCGAGCGGGAGAAGTACGAGCAGTACTTC; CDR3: CASRREREKYEQYF
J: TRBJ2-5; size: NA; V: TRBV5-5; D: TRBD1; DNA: TGTGCCAGCAGCGCTGACAGGGGGTCAACCCAGTACTTC; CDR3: CASSADRGSTQYF
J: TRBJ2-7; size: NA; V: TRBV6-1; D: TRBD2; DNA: TGTGCCAGCAGTGCACTAAGCGGGAGCTCCTACGAGCAGTACTTC; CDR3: CASSALSGSSYEQYF
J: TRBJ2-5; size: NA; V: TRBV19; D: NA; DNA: TGTGCCAGTCGCTCTCACCAGGGGGGCGAGACCCAGTACTTC; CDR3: CASRSHQGGETQYF
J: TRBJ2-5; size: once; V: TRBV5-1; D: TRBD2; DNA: TGCGCCAGCAGCCGCCGAGGGGGTAGCGGGAGGGAAGAGACCCAGTACTTC; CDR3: CASSRRGGSGREETQYF
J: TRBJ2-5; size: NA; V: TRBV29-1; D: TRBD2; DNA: TGCAGCGTTGAACCGGCGGGAGGGCCATTGGAGACCCAGTACTTC; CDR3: CSVEPAGGPLETQYF
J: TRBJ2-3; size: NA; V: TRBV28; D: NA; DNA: TGTGCCAGCAGTTTAGGTGGGACATGGTACACAGATACGCAGTATTTT; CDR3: CASSLGGTWYTDTQYF
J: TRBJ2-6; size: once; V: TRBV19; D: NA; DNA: TGTGCCAGTAGTGTTCCCTCGAGCTCTGGGGCCAACGTCCTGACTTTC; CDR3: CASSVPSSSGANVLTF
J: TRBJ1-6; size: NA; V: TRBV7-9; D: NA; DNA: TGTGCCAGCAGCTTAGCACGGGGGGCCGGTTCACCCCTCCACTTT; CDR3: CASSLARGAGSPLHF
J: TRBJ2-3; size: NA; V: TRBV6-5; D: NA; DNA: TGTGCCAGCAGTTACTCGGGGGGAACAGATACGCAGTATTTT; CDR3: CASSYSGGTDTQYF
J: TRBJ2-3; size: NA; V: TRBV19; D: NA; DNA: TGTGCCAGTACCACCATGGAGGGGGCGAGGGATACGCAGTATTTT; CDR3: CASTTMEGARDTQYF
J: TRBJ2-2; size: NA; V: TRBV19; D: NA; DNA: TGTGCCACCCTAGACGGGGGTCGGGGTGCCGGGGAGCTGTTTTTT; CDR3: CATLDGGRGAGELFF
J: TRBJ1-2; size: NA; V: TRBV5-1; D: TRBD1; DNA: TGCGCCAGCAGCTTCAGGGGGCGCGATGGCTACACCTTC; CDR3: CASSFRGRDGYTF
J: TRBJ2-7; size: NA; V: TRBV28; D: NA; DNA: TGTGCCAGCGGGGGGGCGAGACGAGTGGACGAGCAGTACTTC; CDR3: CASGGARRVDEQYF
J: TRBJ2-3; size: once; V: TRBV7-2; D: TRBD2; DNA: TGTGCCAGCAGCTCAGGATATAGCGGGAGCGGTACGCAGTATTTT; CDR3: CASSSGYSGSGTQYF
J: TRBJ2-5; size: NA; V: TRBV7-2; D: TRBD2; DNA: TGTGCCAGCAGCTTAGGCGGACTAGCGGTATACCAAGAGACCCAGTACTTC; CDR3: CASSLGGLAVYQETQYF
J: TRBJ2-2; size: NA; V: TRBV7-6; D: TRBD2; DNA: TGTGCCAGCAGCCTGGGGGCACTAGCGGGAGATGGCGGGGAGCTGTTTTTT; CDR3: CASSLGALAGDGGELFF
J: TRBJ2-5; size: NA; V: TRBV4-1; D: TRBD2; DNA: TGCGCCAGCAGCCAAGAGGGACTAGCGGTACAAGAGACCCAGTACTTC; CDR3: CASSQEGLAVQETQYF
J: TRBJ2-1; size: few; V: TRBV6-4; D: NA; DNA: TGTGCCAGCAGTGAACGGAGAAAGAGCTCCTACAATGAGCAGTTCTTC; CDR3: CASSERRKSSYNEQFF
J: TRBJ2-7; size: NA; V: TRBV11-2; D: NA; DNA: TGTGCCAGCAGCTTAGTCCAGGGTGGCTCCTACGAGCAGTACTTC; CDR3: CASSLVQGGSYEQYF
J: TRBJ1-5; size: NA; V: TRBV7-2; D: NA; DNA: TGTGCCAGCAGCCTTAACACCGGACTGCTAAATCAGCCCCAGCATTTT; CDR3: CASSLNTGLLNQPQHF
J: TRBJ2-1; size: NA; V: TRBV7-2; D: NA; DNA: TGTGCCAGCGGGGGGGCTGCCGTCTACAATGAGCAGTTCTTC; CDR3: CASGGAAVYNEQFF
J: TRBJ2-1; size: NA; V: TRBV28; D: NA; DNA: TGTGCCAGCAGTTTGGGCTCTAAGTACAATGAGCAGTTCTTC; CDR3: CASSLGSKYNEQFF
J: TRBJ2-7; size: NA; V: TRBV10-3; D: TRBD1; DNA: TGTGCCATCACCTCGGGACAGGGAGATCTCCACGAGCAGTACTTC; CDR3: CAITSGQGDLHEQYF
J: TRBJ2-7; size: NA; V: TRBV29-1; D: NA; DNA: TGCAGCGTTGGGCGGGGTGTCTCCTACGAGCAGTACTTC; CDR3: CSVGRGVSYEQYF
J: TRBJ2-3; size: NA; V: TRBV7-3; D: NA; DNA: TGTGCCAGCAGCCTCAGATCGGATACGCAGTATTTT; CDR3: CASSLRSDTQYF
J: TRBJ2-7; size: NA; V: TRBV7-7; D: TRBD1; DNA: TGTGCTAGCAGCTTAGTGGGGACAGGCCCCTACGAGCAGTACTTC; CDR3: CASSLVGTGPYEQYF
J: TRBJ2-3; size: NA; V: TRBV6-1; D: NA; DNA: TGTGCCAGCAGTGAGGGCAGGCTAGATACGCAGTATTTT; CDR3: CASSEGRLDTQYF
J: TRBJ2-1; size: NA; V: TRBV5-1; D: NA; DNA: TGCGCCAGCAGCCTAAGCATTACCAATGAGCAGTTCTTC; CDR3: CASSLSITNEQFF
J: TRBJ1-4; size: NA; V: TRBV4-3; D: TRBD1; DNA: TGCGCCAGCAGCCGGGACAGCATTAATGAAAAACTGTTTTTT; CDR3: CASSRDSINEKLFF
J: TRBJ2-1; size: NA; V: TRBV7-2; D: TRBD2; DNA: TGTGCCAGCAGCTTAAGAAGACTAGCGGGAGGGTACAATGAGCAGTTCTTC; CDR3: CASSLRRLAGGYNEQFF
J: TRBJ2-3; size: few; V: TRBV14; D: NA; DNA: TGTGCCAGCAGCCAAGGAGGAAGGTCTACGCAGTATTTT; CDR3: CASSQGGRSTQYF
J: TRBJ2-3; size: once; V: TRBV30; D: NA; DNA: TGTGCATCGGAGGAGGGAGGAGCAGATACGCAGTATTTT; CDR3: CASEEGGADTQYF